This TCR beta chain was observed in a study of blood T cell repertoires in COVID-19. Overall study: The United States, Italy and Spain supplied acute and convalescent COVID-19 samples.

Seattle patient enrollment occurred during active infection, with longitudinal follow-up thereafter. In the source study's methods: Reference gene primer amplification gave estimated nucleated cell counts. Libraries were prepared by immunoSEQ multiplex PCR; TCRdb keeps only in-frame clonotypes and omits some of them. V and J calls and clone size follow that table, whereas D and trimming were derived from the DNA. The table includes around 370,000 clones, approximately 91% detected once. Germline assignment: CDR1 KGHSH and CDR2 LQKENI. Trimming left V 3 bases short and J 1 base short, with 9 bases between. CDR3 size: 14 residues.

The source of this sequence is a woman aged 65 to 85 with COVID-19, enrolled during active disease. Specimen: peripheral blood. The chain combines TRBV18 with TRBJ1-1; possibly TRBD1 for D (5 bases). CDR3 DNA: TGTGCCAGCTCACCTGGGGCAGGGAACACTGAAGCTTTCTTT. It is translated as CASSPGAGNTEAFF.